The 3 T cell receptor beta chains listed next were all sequenced from one sample in a study of cytomegalovirus exposure and HLA in healthy donors. The PCR used 60 Vbeta and 13 Jbeta primers. The method was immunoSEQ multiplex PCR; TCRdb's version includes in-frame clones alone and lacks a portion of them. The sample carries around 150,000 clones, 77% recorded once. The sample comprised PBMCs. The source of these receptors is a woman between 35 and 50 years old in good health and CMV-seronegative.

V is TRBV28 and J is TRBJ1-5; 8 bases line up with TRBD1. Germline-derived CDR1 and CDR2 are MDHEN and SYDVKM. The length of the CDR3 is 17 residues. With 3 bases clipped from V and 0 bases from J, the junction kept 7 bases outside the gene matches. CDR3 amino acids: CASSFYRQGLSNQPQHF. The CDR3 nucleotides read TGTGCCAGCAGTTTCTATCGACAGGGGCTTAGCAATCAGCCCCAGCATTTT. The full variable domain, its missing parts supplied by reference TRBV28 and TRBJ1-5, is DVKVTQSSRYLVKRTGEKVFLECVQDMDHENMFWYRQDPGLGLRLIYFSYDVKMKEKGDIPEGYSVSREKKERFSLILESASTNQTSMYLCASSFYRQGLSNQPQHFGDGTRLSIL.

V and J are TRBV2 and TRBJ1-2; no definite D call. Germline loops: CDR1 SNHLY, CDR2 FYNNEI. The V and J ends lost 5 bases and 4 bases respectively, with 17 bases between them. The CDR3 covers 15 residues. CDR3 loop: CASSIIAGSSYGYTF. CDR3 in DNA: TGTGCCAGCAGTATCATAGCCGGGTCCTCCTATGGCTACACCTTC.

The rearrangement joins TRBV5-1 to TRBJ2-3; D remains unclear. CDR1 is SGHRS, CDR2 YFSETQ, per germline. This CDR3 has 17 amino acids. Trimming left V 4 bases short and J 2 bases short, with 20 bases between. CDR3 in amino acids: CASSPPRGASYTDTQYF. The CDR3 coding sequence is TGCGCCAGCAGCCCCCCCCGAGGAGCGAGCTACACAGATACGCAGTATTTT.